One and the same sample provided the 14 T cell receptor beta chains below, sequenced in a study of cytomegalovirus exposure and HLA in healthy donors. Both 60 Vbeta primers and 13 Jbeta primers went into the PCR. Clones were read by immunoSEQ multiplex PCR, and TCRdb kept only the in-frame ones, dropping some. The sample lists under 140,000 clones; about three quarters were seen once. The sample was PBMCs. The receptor source for this set is a woman aged 60-70 years in good health and CMV-seropositive.

This chain joins TRBV7-8 and TRBJ2-3, with TRBD2 identical over 8 bases. Germline V gene lookup returns CDR1 SGHVS and CDR2 FQNEAQ. V was pared by 1 base and J by 1 base, with 7 bases of the junction left unmatched. CDR3 size: 17 residues. This CDR3 is CASSLVILAGRTDTQYF. CDR3 sequence (DNA): TGTGCCAGCAGCTTAGTTATTCTAGCGGGTCGCACAGATACGCAGTATTTT.

The chain has TRBV15 and TRBJ2-3; TRBD2 aligns across 13 bases. The CDR3 consists of 13 residues. The ends lost 9 bases at V and 5 bases at J; junction bases unmatched: 2. Germline-derived CDR1 and CDR2 are LNHNV and YYDKDF (reference sequence). In DNA form, the CDR3 reads TGTGCCACTAGACTAGCGGGGGGAGATACGCAGTATTTT. It codes for CATRLAGGDTQYF.

The CDR3 coding sequence is TGTGCTAGTGGTTTTGTTACTGCGGAAGCTTTCTTT. Translated: CASGFVTAEAFF. The chain recombines TRBV12-5 with TRBJ1-1; D call uncertain. From germline, CDR1 is LGHNT and CDR2 FRNRAP. Trimming took 3 bases from V and 8 from J, leaving 10 bases between them. This CDR3 contains 12 residues. Complete variable domain (other parts from reference TRBV12-5 and TRBJ1-1): DARVTQTPRHKVTEMGQEVTMRCQPILGHNTVFWYRQTMMQGLELLAYFRNRAPLDDSGMPKDRFSAEMPDATLATLKIQPSEPRDSAVYFCASGFVTAEAFFGQGTRLTVV.

This clone was seen just once. This chain links TRBV5-6 with TRBJ2-1; 9 bases align to TRBD2. The CDR3 is made up of 16 amino acids. The V and J ends lost 4 bases and 1 base, in that order; junction bases with no gene match: 6. The V gene's germline CDR1 is SGHDT and CDR2 YYEEEE. The CDR3 DNA is TGTGCCAGCAGCGCGACTAGCGGAGTTTCCTACAATGAGCAGTTCTTC. Encoded protein: CASSATSGVSYNEQFF.

V usage is TRBV5-1 and J usage is TRBJ2-7, with 12 bases fitting TRBD1. The CDR3 runs 17 residues. From germline, CDR1 is SGHRS and CDR2 YFSETQ. Losses at the gene ends were 3 bases for V and 5 bases for J; bases not matched to a gene: 12. The CDR3 loop is CASSSTLGDRGLHEQYF. For the CDR3, the DNA is TGCGCCAGCAGCTCCACACTGGGGGACAGGGGGCTCCACGAGCAGTACTTC.

The chain joins TRBV2 to TRBJ2-2, with 10 bases identical to TRBD2. V shed 2 bases, J shed 8 bases, and the junction held 5 bases outside the gene matches. The germline CDR1 and CDR2 sequences are SNHLY and FYNNEI. The CDR3 contains 15 residues. The CDR3: CASSESLAGAGELFF. CDR3 DNA sequence: TGTGCCAGCAGTGAAAGCCTAGCGGGAGCTGGGGAGCTGTTTTTT. Full variable domain (outside the CDR3, taken from reference TRBV2 and TRBJ2-2): EPEVTQTPSHQVTQMGQEVILRCVPISNHLYFYWYRQILGQKVEFLVSFYNNEISEKSEIFDDQFSVERPDGSNFTLKIRSTKLEDSAMYFCASSESLAGAGELFFGEGSRLTVL.

The rearrangement links TRBV28 to TRBJ1-2; D is ambiguous. The ends were cut back, 9 bases at V and 2 bases at J, with 13 bases in the middle. This CDR3 contains 13 residues. The germline CDR1 and CDR2 sequences are MDHEN and SYDVKM. The DNA for the CDR3 is TGTGCCAGTGCGGGAGTCACCAACTATGGCTACACCTTC. It specifies CASAGVTNYGYTF.

This chain joins TRBV19 and TRBJ2-1, with D possibly TRBD2 on 6 matching bases. The germline V and J ends were trimmed by 5 bases and 6 bases, with 17 bases remaining between them. Germline values: CDR1 LNHDA, CDR2 SQIVND (reference sequence). The CDR3 runs to 15 residues. The CDR3, as DNA: TGTGCCAGTAGTCCCGGGACTTTCTCCGCCAATGAGCAGTTCTTC. Protein: CASSPGTFSANEQFF. Using reference TRBV19 and TRBJ2-1 for the parts outside the CDR3, the full variable domain is DGGITQSPKYLFRKEGQNVTLSCEQNLNHDAMYWYRQDPGQGLRLIYYSQIVNDFQKGDIAEGYSVSREKKESFPLTVTSAQKNPTAFYLCASSPGTFSANEQFFGPGTRLTVL.

This clone has only one observation. J is TRBJ2-7 and V is TRBV18; 7 nucleotides align to TRBD1. Germline lookup yields CDR1 KGHSH and CDR2 LQKENI. Losses at the gene ends were 3 bases for V and 2 bases for J; bases not matched to a gene: 4. The CDR3 totals 14 residues. Here the CDR3 reads CASSPWDSPYEQYF. The CDR3 nucleotides read TGTGCCAGCTCACCTTGGGACAGCCCCTACGAGCAGTACTTC.

This clone was recorded a few times. The chain couples TRBV28 to TRBJ2-5, with 15 nucleotides matching TRBD2. Germline V gene sequence: CDR1 MDHEN, CDR2 SYDVKM. Trimming removed 8 bases from V and 2 bases from J; junction bases left unmatched: 12. The CDR3 sequence is 18 residues long. The CDR3 loop reads CASLISGLAGGTQETQYF. In nucleotides, the CDR3 is TGTGCCAGCTTAATTTCGGGACTAGCGGGAGGCACGCAAGAGACCCAGTACTTC.

V and J are TRBV15 and TRBJ2-5, with TRBD1 identical over 9 bases. The CDR3 loop spans 15 amino acids. In germline, CDR1 is LNHNV, CDR2 YYDKDF (reference sequence). V was clipped by 1 base and J by 4 bases; unmatched bases: 4. CDR3 loop: CATSRGGTGRETQYF. The CDR3 bases are TGTGCCACCAGCAGAGGCGGGACAGGGAGAGAGACCCAGTACTTC.

This sequence joins TRBV30 and TRBJ1-5, with a weak D call TRBD1 (6 bases). The V end was cut by 2 bases, the J end by 6 bases, with 11 bases between. Germline CDR1 is GTSNPN and CDR2 is SVGIG (reference sequence). This CDR3 comprises 13 residues. The CDR3 loop reads CAWSPGEGQPQHF. The DNA of the CDR3 is TGTGCCTGGAGTCCAGGGGAAGGTCAGCCCCAGCATTTT.

The V and J genes are TRBV6-5 and TRBJ1-1; 10 nucleotides align to TRBD1. V shed 1 base, J shed 4 bases, and the junction held 0 bases outside the gene matches. This CDR3 spans 14 amino acids. Germline CDR1 and CDR2: MNHEY and SVGAGI. The CDR3 loop is CASSYWTGGTEAFF. The CDR3 nucleotides are TGTGCCAGCAGTTACTGGACAGGGGGCACTGAAGCTTTCTTT.

The V call is TRBV11-2, the J call TRBJ2-1, with 9 bases identical to TRBD2. The CDR3 has 16 residues. CDR1 SGHAT and CDR2 FQNNGV come from the germline V gene. The V and J ends lost 5 bases and 3 bases, in that order; junction bases with no gene match: 8. CDR3 protein: CASSLDSGRFYNEQFF. CDR3 nucleotide sequence: TGTGCCAGCAGCCTCGATAGCGGGAGATTCTACAATGAGCAGTTCTTC.